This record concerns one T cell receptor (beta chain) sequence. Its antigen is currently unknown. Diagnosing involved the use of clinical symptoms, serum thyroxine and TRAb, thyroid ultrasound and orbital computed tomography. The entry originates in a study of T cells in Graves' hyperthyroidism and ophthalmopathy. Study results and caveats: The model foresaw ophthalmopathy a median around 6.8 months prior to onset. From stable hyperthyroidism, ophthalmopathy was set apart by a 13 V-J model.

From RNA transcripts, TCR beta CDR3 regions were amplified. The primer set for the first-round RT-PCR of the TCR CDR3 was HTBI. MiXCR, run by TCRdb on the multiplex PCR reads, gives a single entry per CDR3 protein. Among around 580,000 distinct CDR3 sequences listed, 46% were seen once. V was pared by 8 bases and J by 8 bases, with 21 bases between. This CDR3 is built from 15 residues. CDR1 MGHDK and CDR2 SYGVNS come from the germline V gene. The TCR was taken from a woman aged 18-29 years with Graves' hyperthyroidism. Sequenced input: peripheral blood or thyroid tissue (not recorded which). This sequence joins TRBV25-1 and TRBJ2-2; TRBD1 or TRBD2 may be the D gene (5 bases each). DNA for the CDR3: TGTGCCAGCTCACGAGGGACGGCCGACCTTGGGGAGCTGTTTTTT. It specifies CASSRGTADLGELFF.